This T cell receptor beta chain stems from a study of T-cell reconstitution after alpha-beta-depleted transplantation in children (dated by TCRdb to about 2016). With respect to the entire study: The study quantitatively tracked T-cell immune reconstitution after TCRalphabeta/CD19-depleted allogeneic hematopoietic cell transplantation in children using TCR repertoire profiling.

This clonotype was seen ten or more times. The clone's antigen remains unknown. One base away there is no much larger clone; base qualities are not given. There are 13 amino acids in the CDR3, from cysteine to phenylalanine inclusive. Kept here is only the CDR3 DNA, which spans 39 bases and is read in frame from base 1. The germline V gene (reference sequence) sets CDR1 to DFQATT and CDR2 to SNEGSKA. Ends trimmed: V by 5 bases, J by 3 bases; bases unmatched to a gene: 5. Libraries came from PCR. Sequencing relied on an Illumina HiSeq 2500. TCR libraries were prepared with molecular barcoding, using unique molecular identifiers to normalize TCRbeta repertoire quantification. In TCRdb, the public reads were trimmed at Q25 with fastp and aligned with MiXCR, with productive beta chains retained. Every entry covers one CDR3 protein and lists the most common genes and DNA from its rows. Across this sample there are a few hundred thousand distinct CDR3 sequences, with 9% to 12% seen only once. Of the sample, 2% to 2.5% is held by the ten largest clones.

The rearrangement combines TRBV20-1 with TRBJ2-7; TRBD1 fits 9 bases in the junction. This TCR derives from a human donor who donated a stem cell graft to a child with acute lymphoblastic leukemia. Sequencing was performed on PBMCs from the stem cell graft donor, taken from the stem cell graft. The DNA is as follows: TGCAGTGCTCAAACAGGGGGCGACTACGAGCAGTACTTC. It encodes CSAQTGGDYEQYF.